One sample yielded the 11 T cell receptor beta chains listed below, sequenced in a study of CD8+ T cells in alopecia areata (dated by TCRdb to 2016 to 2018). Cells from pooled mouse cutaneous lymph nodes were stained for CD4, CD8alpha, NKG2D, NKG2ACE and other markers and then sorted on a BD Influx. Library creation used the immunoSEQ multiplex PCR assay. For TCR sequencing, RNA was extracted from every sample and reverse transcribed into cDNA to serve as template. In its TCRdb copy, this immuneACCESS table keeps in-frame sequences only and misses some clones. Where compared with another copy, unresolved V genes explain less than half of these, and the others have no known cause. Here the sample lists 250,000 or so clones, none seen once only. 0.9% to 1.5% of the sample rests with the top ten. Material for sequencing was CD4+ T cells sorted from a lymph node. Receptor source: a C3H/HeJ mouse with alopecia areata. With respect to MHC, this strain carries the haplotype H2-k.

Turning to this clone: Germline and genes here are mouse. Read sequence stops 3 residues before the CDR3 end, and the germline J gene provides the missing end. The chain links TRBV1 to TRBJ1-6; weak D call: TRBD1 (6 bases). TRBJ1-6 is identified as an open reading frame with a role that is uncertain. The CDR3 loop spans 14 amino acids. The V end was cut by 5 bases, the J end by 2 bases, with 7 bases between. CDR1 and CDR2 from the germline V gene are NSQYPW and LRSPGD (reference sequence). CDR3 bases read: TGCACCTGCAGTCCAGGGGCCTATAATTCGCCC. Translated: CTCSPGAYNSP. The complete CDR3 reads CTCSPGAYNSPLYF.

A remark on this clone: Gene names and germline refer to mouse. The CDR3 end is not reached by the read, which stops 4 residues before it; the germline J gene fills it in. This sample includes further DNA sequences coding for the same CDR3. This chain joins TRBV5 and TRBJ1-2; TRBD1 might be the D (5 bases). The CDR3 is made up of 14 amino acids. Trimming stripped 3 bases from V and 0 bases from J, with 8 bases between. From germline, CDR1 is LGHNA and CDR2 YNLKQL (reference sequence). The CDR3 bases that were read are TGTGCCAGCAGCCAGGGGGGAGCAAACTCC. Its protein product is CASSQGGANS. The CDR3 as a whole reads CASSQGGANSDYTF.

This clone has a count of ten or more. Gene names follow the mouse nomenclature. The CDR3 is cut off 4 residues early in the read; its end comes from the germline J gene. The chain is built from TRBV13-3 and TRBJ2-7; tentative D call: TRBD1 (6 bases). The length of the CDR3 is 11 residues. Germline CDR1 and CDR2: NNHDY and SYVADS. Incomplete CDR3 DNA: TGTGCCAGCAGTTGGGACAAT. It codes for CASSWDN. Given in full, the CDR3 is CASSWDNEQYF.

Notes on this clone: Mouse gene names apply. The observed sequence ends 4 residues before the CDR3 terminus, with the missing tail filled in from the germline J gene. The same CDR3 can be traced to other DNA sequences in this sample. V gene TRBV13-1 combines with J gene TRBJ2-3; TRBD2 matches at 7 bases. The V segment lost 2 bases and the J segment 1 base; nucleotides outside the gene matches: 4. This CDR3 comprises 15 residues. Germline CDR1 reads NSHNY; CDR2 reads SYGAGN. CDR3 amino acids: CASSDRGGGAETLYF. Partial CDR3 DNA: TGTGCCAGCAGTGACCGGGGGGGTGGTGCAGAA.

Comments on this clone: Gene names follow the mouse nomenclature. The CDR3 extends 4 residues past the end of the read, so its final part is completed from the germline J gene. The chain couples TRBV1 to TRBJ2-3; 8 bases fit TRBD2. The CDR3 consists of 16 residues. The germline gives CDR1 NSQYPW, CDR2 LRSPGD (reference sequence). J was trimmed by 2 bases and V by 0 bases; bases with no gene match: 4. Incomplete CDR3 DNA: TGCACCTGCAGTGCAGATCGCTGGGGGGTTGCAGAA. Protein product: CTCSADRWGVAE. From start to end, the CDR3 is CTCSADRWGVAETLYF.

This clone turned up a few times. The gene names given are mouse names. The missing CDR3 end, 4 residues past where the read stops, is filled in from the germline J gene. Other DNA sequences within the sample encode an identical CDR3. The chain uses TRBV13-3 and TRBJ1-2; D may be TRBD1 (5 bases). The CDR3 has 14 residues. V shed 0 bases and J shed 1 base, with 7 bases lying between them. Germline lookup yields CDR1 NNHDY and CDR2 SYVADS. CDR3 DNA, as far as it was read: TGTGCCAGCAGTGATGGGAGGGGAAACTCC. As protein: CASSDGRGNS. The whole CDR3 reads CASSDGRGNSDYTF.

This clone was seen only a few times. Gene names and germline match the mouse. CDR3 region: CASSRRTGVYAEQFF. Partial CDR3 DNA: TGTGCTAGCAGTAGGCGGACTGGGGTCTATGCT. The chain links TRBV17 to TRBJ2-1; 9 bases map to TRBD2. The DNA ends 4 residues before the CDR3 does, and the rest of the CDR3 is filled in from the germline J gene. Germline trimming cut 3 bases from V and 3 bases from J; bases unmatched to any gene: 3. Per germline, CDR1 MNHDT and CDR2 YYDKIL. This CDR3 has 15 amino acids. Full variable domain (remainder filled in from reference TRBV17 and TRBJ2-1): DTTVKQNPRYKLARVGKPVNLICSQTMNHDTMYWYQKKPNQAPKLLLFYYDKILNREADTFEKFQSSRPNNSFCSLYIGSAGLEYSAMYLCASSRRTGVYAEQFFGPGTRLTVL.

This clone was counted only a few times. Gene and germline names: mouse. The CDR3 extends 4 residues past the end of the read, so its final part is completed from the germline J gene. This chain links TRBV13-1 with TRBJ1-1; TRBD1 might be the D (5 bases). This CDR3 spans 13 amino acids. Germline V gene sequence: CDR1 NSHNY, CDR2 SYGAGN. CDR3 loop: CASSDAWGEEVFF. The CDR3 DNA, read in part, is TGTGCCAGCAGTGATGCCTGGGGGGAA.

About this clone: The genes and germline here are from mouse. With the read ending 4 residues before the CDR3 end, the germline J gene is used to fill in that end. This chain links TRBV19 with TRBJ2-3, with a tentative D call TRBD2 (6 bases). CDR3 length equals 15 residues. Germline V gene lookup returns CDR1 FNHDT and CDR2 SITEND (reference sequence). The ends were cut back, 1 base at V and 1 base at J, with 10 bases in the middle. The DNA read from the CDR3 is TGTGCCAGCAGTATATATGGGGGACGTGCAGAA. This gives the protein CASSIYGGRAE. The complete CDR3 protein is CASSIYGGRAETLYF.

As for this clone: The gene names here belong to mouse. The read falls 3 residues short of the CDR3 end, and the missing part is taken from the germline J gene. The J gene is TRBJ1-6, the V gene TRBV5, with D maybe TRBD1 (5 bases). TRBJ1-6 is given ORF status, its function remaining uncertain. Germline loops: CDR1 LGHNA, CDR2 YNLKQL (reference sequence). The CDR3 is 15 amino acids. V lost 0 bases and J lost 4, with 7 bases in between. The DNA read from the CDR3 is TGTGCCAGCAGCCAAGACAGGGTTTATAATTCGCCC. It specifies CASSQDRVYNSP. The full-length CDR3 reads as CASSQDRVYNSPLYF.

A word on this clone: Each gene name is a mouse one. Other DNA sequences in this specimen translate into the identical CDR3. CDR3 DNA, as far as it was read: TGTGCCAGCAGCCAAGCCTGGGGGATCTATGCT. It yields the protein CASSQAWGIYA. The entire CDR3 protein reads CASSQAWGIYAEQFF. This rearrangement joins TRBV5 to TRBJ2-1, with 7 bases identical to TRBD2. The CDR3 end falls 4 residues outside the read, so it is completed with the germline J gene. With V trimmed by 1 base and J by 3 bases, 3 bases remained unmatched. CDR1 is LGHNA, CDR2 YNLKQL, per germline (reference sequence). The CDR3 is 15 amino acids.